This is a list of T cell receptor beta chains from one sample in a study of CD4 T cells in relation to SARS-CoV-2 and coronaviruses. Their specific antigens are unknown. Assay: immunoSEQ multiplex PCR; the TCRdb copy retains only in-frame clones and omits some. The table has approximately 25,000 clones, roughly 82% seen once. The sequencing sample was made of CD4+ T cells from PBMCs, cultured in vitro. The receptors here all came from a human donor in good health. Each CDR3 is given with its conserved first and last residue. Each record gives: clone size, V gene, D gene, J gene, CDR3 DNA, CDR3 protein. D genes are given only for firm matches. Some rows mark clone size as missing; the rest say once, few, many or name a class of expanded clone.

few,TRBV14,-,TRBJ1-4,TGTGCCAGCAGCTCGAGGCTCTACGATGAAAAACTGTTTTTT,CASSSRLYDEKLFF
-,TRBV18,-,TRBJ1-2,TGTGCCAGCTCACCAACTAACACTAACTATGGCTACACCTTC,CASSPTNTNYGYTF
once,TRBV12-3/TRBV12-4,TRBD1,TRBJ1-2,TGTGCCAGCAGTTCGCCGGGACAGGGTGGCTACACCTTC,CASSSPGQGGYTF
-,TRBV13,-,TRBJ1-6,TGTGCCAGCAGCTTTATTGGGAATTCACCCCTCCACTTT,CASSFIGNSPLHF
-,TRBV11-1,-,TRBJ1-1,TGTGCCAGCAGCCCGAATACAGGGCCTGAAGCTTTCTTT,CASSPNTGPEAFF
-,TRBV4-1,-,TRBJ1-1,TGCGCCAGCAGCCAAGAGTCACGGGGGGCGAGAACTGAAGCTTTCTTT,CASSQESRGARTEAFF
-,TRBV29-1,-,TRBJ1-2,TGCAGCGTTGGGACAGCTGGAGGAGGCTACACCTTC,CSVGTAGGGYTF
-,TRBV3-1/TRBV3-2,-,TRBJ1-1,TGTGCCAGCAGCCAGTCCCGGGGCACTGAAGCTTTCTTT,CASSQSRGTEAFF
-,TRBV5-4,TRBD2,TRBJ2-1,TGTGCCAGCAGCTTGCGGGGGACTAGCGGAAGCTCCTACAATGAGCAGTTCTTC,CASSLRGTSGSSYNEQFF
-,TRBV2,-,TRBJ2-7,TGTGCCAACCGGCCCCTGATTGGAGAGCAGTACTTC,CANRPLIGEQYF
few,TRBV30,-,TRBJ1-1,TGTGCCGGCAGGGCCCTAGAGCGAGCTTTCTTT,CAGRALERAFF
-,TRBV6-5,TRBD1,TRBJ1-2,TGTGCCAGCAGATACTCCGGGACAGGGAACTATGGCTACACCTTC,CASRYSGTGNYGYTF
-,TRBV6-2/TRBV6-3,TRBD1,TRBJ1-5,TGTGCCAGCAGTTACTCGAAGTATCAGGGGGCCTATAGCAATCAGCCCCAGCATTTT,CASSYSKYQGAYSNQPQHF
-,TRBV25-1,TRBD2,TRBJ2-5,TGTGCCAGCAGTGAATCGGGGGGAGGGGAGACCCAGTACTTC,CASSESGGGETQYF
-,TRBV3-1/TRBV3-2,TRBD2,TRBJ2-5,TGTGCCAGCAGCCAGGGACGACCTAGCGGGGGCCGGGAGACCCAGTACTTC,CASSQGRPSGGRETQYF
-,TRBV20-1,TRBD1,TRBJ1-5,TGCAGTGCTAGTAGCGGCGCAGGGGGCAACAGGGGTAGCAATCAGCCCCAGCATTTT,CSASSGAGGNRGSNQPQHF
few,TRBV19,-,TRBJ1-2,TGTGCCAGTAGTCCGACAGCTTTCTCCTATGGCTACACCTTC,CASSPTAFSYGYTF
-,TRBV5-4,-,TRBJ2-3,TGTGCCAGCAGCCCAAGACTAGAGATTAGCACAGATACGCAGTATTTT,CASSPRLEISTDTQYF
-,TRBV14,-,TRBJ1-1,TGTGCCAGCAGCCAACTATTGAACACTGAAGCTTTCTTT,CASSQLLNTEAFF
-,TRBV11-3,-,TRBJ2-3,TGTGCCAGCAGCCGGGGGAGCACAGATACGCAGTATTTT,CASSRGSTDTQYF
-,TRBV12-3/TRBV12-4,-,TRBJ1-4,TGTGCCAGCAGTTTTGGAGGGCCTGAAAAACTGTTTTTT,CASSFGGPEKLFF